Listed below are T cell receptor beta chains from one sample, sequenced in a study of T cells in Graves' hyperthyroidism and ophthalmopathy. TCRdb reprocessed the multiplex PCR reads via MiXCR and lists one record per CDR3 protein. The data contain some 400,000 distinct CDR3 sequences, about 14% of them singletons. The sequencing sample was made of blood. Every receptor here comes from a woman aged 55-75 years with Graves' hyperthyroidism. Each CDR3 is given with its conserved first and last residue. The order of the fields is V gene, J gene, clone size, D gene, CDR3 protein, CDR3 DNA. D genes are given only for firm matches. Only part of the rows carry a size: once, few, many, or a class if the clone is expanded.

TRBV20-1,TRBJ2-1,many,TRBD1,CSASGTVTHNEQFF,TGCAGTGCTAGCGGGACAGTAACGCACAATGAGCAGTTCTTC
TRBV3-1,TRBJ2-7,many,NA,CASSQEHGEQYF,TGTGCCAGCAGCCAAGAGCACGGGGAGCAGTACTTC
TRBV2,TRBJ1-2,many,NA,CASSARAGPTYGYTF,TGTGCCAGCAGTGCCCGGGCAGGGCCCACCTATGGCTACACCTTC
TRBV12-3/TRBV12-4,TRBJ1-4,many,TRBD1,CASRPDRANEKLFF,TGTGCCAGCAGGCCGGACAGGGCTAATGAAAAACTGTTTTTT
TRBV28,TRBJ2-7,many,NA,CASDSGYEQYF,TGTGCCAGCGACTCGGGGTACGAGCAGTACTTC
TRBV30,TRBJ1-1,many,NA,CASDDGNTEAFF,TGTGCCTCCGACGACGGGAACACTGAAGCTTTCTTT
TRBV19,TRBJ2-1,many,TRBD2,CASSTTSGPNYNEQFF,TGTGCCAGTAGTACGACTAGCGGGCCCAACTACAATGAGCAGTTCTTC
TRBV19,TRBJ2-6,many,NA,CASSIGGSGANVLTF,TGTGCCAGTAGTATAGGGGGCTCTGGGGCCAACGTCCTGACTTTC
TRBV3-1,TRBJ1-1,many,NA,CASSQDMGAFF,TGTGCCAGCAGCCAAGATATGGGAGCTTTCTTT
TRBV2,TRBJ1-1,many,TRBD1,CASSELAGGEAFF,TGTGCCAGCAGTGAACTGGCAGGGGGCGAAGCTTTCTTT
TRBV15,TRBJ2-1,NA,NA,CAASSDKWSSDEQFF,TGTGCCGCCAGCAGCGACAAATGGAGTTCCGATGAGCAGTTCTTC
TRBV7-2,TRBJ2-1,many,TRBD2,CASSPAGGGSYNEQFF,TGTGCCAGCAGTCCCGCCGGGGGGGGCTCCTACAATGAGCAGTTCTTC
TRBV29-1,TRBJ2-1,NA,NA,CSVATGNNEQFF,TGCAGCGTTGCTACCGGAAACAATGAGCAGTTCTTC
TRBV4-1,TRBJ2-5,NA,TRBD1,CASSRLDRVEETQYF,TGCGCCAGCAGCCGCTTGGACAGGGTTGAAGAGACCCAGTACTTC
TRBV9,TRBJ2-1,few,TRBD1,CASSVATGGNEQFF,TGTGCCAGCAGCGTAGCGACAGGGGGGAATGAGCAGTTCTTC
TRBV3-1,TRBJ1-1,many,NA,CASIDSRGGTEAFF,TGTGCCAGCATCGACTCCAGGGGAGGCACTGAAGCTTTCTTT
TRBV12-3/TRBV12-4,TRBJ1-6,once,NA,CASSLDGVGRSPLHF,TGTGCCAGCAGTTTAGACGGGGTGGGTAGGTCACCCCTCCACTTT
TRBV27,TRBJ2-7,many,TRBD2,CASSARGGPYEQYF,TGTGCCAGCAGTGCTCGCGGGGGGCCCTACGAGCAGTACTTC
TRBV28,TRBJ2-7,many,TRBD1,CASSLAGTGLAYEQYF,TGTGCCAGCAGTTTGGCCGGGACAGGGCTGGCCTACGAGCAGTACTTC
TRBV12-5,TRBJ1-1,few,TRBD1,CASAPRQGIYTEAFF,TGTGCTAGTGCCCCACGACAGGGGATTTACACTGAAGCTTTCTTT
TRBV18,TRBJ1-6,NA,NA,CARSPVRAAYNSPLHF,TGTGCCAGGTCACCCGTCCGGGCAGCATATAATTCACCCCTCCACTTT
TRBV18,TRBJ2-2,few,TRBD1,CASSPPGRQGGTGELFF,TGTGCCAGCTCACCACCGGGCCGACAGGGCGGAACCGGGGAGCTGTTTTTT
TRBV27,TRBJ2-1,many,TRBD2,CASSFDATSGTYNEQFF,TGTGCCAGCAGTTTCGACGCGACTAGCGGGACGTACAATGAGCAGTTCTTC
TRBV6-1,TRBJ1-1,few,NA,CASSESQGGTEAFF,TGTGCCAGCAGTGAATCGCAGGGCGGGACTGAAGCTTTCTTT
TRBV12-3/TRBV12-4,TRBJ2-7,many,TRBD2,CASRAAGETEQYF,TGTGCCAGCAGGGCAGCGGGAGAGACCGAGCAGTACTTC
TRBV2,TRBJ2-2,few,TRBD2,CASSGLAGNTGELFF,TGTGCCAGCAGTGGGCTAGCGGGGAACACCGGGGAGCTGTTTTTT
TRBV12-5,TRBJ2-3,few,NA,CASGRTDTQYF,TGTGCTAGTGGTAGAACAGATACGCAGTATTTT
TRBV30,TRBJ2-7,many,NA,CAWRRAGATYEQYF,TGTGCCTGGAGGCGGGCAGGGGCAACCTACGAGCAGTACTTC
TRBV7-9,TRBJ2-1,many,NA,CASSLVWSDNEQFF,TGTGCCAGCAGCTTAGTTTGGTCGGACAATGAGCAGTTCTTC
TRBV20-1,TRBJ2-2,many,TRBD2,CSARDRLAGNTGELFF,TGCAGTGCTAGAGATCGACTAGCGGGGAACACCGGGGAGCTGTTTTTT
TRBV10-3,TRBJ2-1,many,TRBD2,CAISVGLAGASSYNEQFF,TGTGCCATCAGTGTAGGACTAGCGGGAGCCAGCTCCTACAATGAGCAGTTCTTC
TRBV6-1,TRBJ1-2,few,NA,CAIRRTDRYGYTF,TGTGCCATTCGCCGGACCGACCGCTATGGCTACACCTTC
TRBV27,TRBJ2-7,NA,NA,CASSYSGPYEQYF,TGTGCCAGCAGCTATTCGGGACCATACGAGCAGTACTTC
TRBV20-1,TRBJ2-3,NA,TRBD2,CSARLAGGRGSTDTQYF,TGCAGTGCAAGACTAGCGGGAGGGCGGGGGAGCACAGATACGCAGTATTTT
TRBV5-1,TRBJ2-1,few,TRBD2,CASSLPGLAGDNEQFF,TGCGCCAGCAGCTTGCCAGGACTAGCGGGGGACAATGAGCAGTTCTTC
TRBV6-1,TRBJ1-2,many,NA,CASSYRTPTNYGYTF,TGTGCCAGCAGTTATCGGACACCGACTAACTATGGCTACACCTTC
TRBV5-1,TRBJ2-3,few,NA,CASSLARGVDTQYF,TGCGCCAGCAGCTTGGCCAGGGGTGTCGATACGCAGTATTTT
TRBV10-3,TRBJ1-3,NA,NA,CAISEWGGNTIYF,TGTGCCATCAGTGAATGGGGGGGAAACACCATATATTTT
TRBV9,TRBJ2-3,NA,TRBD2,CASSVEGTSVTDTQYF,TGTGCCAGCAGCGTAGAGGGGACTAGCGTCACAGATACGCAGTATTTT
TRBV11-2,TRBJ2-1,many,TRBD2,CASSLGGTSGRNGNEQFF,TGTGCCAGCAGCTTAGGCGGGACTAGCGGGAGAAACGGTAATGAGCAGTTCTTC
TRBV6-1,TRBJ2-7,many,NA,CASRGTGTDSYEQYF,TGTGCCAGCAGGGGTACCGGGACGGACTCCTACGAGCAGTACTTC
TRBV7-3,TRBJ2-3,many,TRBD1,CASSPGGGLSRDTQYF,TGTGCCAGCAGCCCAGGGGGCGGACTCAGCCGAGATACGCAGTATTTT
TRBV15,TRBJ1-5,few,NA,CATSRVPRERSQPQHF,TGTGCCACCAGCAGAGTCCCACGGGAGCGAAGTCAGCCCCAGCATTTT
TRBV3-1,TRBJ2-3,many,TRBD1,CASSQDRGGQGNADTQYF,TGTGCCAGCAGCCAAGATAGAGGGGGACAGGGGAACGCAGATACGCAGTATTTT
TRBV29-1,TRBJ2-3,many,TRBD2,CSVEDMAGEPDTQYF,TGCAGCGTTGAAGATATGGCGGGAGAACCAGATACGCAGTATTTT
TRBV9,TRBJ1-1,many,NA,CASSVGKGGYTEAFF,TGTGCCAGCAGCGTAGGGAAGGGCGGGTACACTGAAGCTTTCTTT
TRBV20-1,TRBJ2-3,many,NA,CSAESQDTQYF,TGCAGTGCCGAGAGCCAAGATACGCAGTATTTT
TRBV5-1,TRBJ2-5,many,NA,CASSLGASTLQETQYF,TGCGCCAGCAGCTTGGGAGCTAGTACACTTCAAGAGACCCAGTACTTC
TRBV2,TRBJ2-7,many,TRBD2,CASSQREGHEQYF,TGTGCCAGCAGTCAGCGGGAGGGCCACGAGCAGTACTTC
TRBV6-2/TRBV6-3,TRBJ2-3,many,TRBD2,CASSQSGRSSTDTQYF,TGTGCCAGCAGCCAAAGCGGGAGGTCTAGCACAGATACGCAGTATTTT
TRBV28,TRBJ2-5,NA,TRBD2,CASSLLEAGGLAGVETQYF,TGTGCCAGCAGTTTATTGGAGGCCGGAGGTCTAGCGGGAGTAGAGACCCAGTACTTC
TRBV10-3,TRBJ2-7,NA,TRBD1,CAISDPGQGYEQYF,TGTGCCATCAGTGATCCGGGACAGGGATACGAGCAGTACTTC